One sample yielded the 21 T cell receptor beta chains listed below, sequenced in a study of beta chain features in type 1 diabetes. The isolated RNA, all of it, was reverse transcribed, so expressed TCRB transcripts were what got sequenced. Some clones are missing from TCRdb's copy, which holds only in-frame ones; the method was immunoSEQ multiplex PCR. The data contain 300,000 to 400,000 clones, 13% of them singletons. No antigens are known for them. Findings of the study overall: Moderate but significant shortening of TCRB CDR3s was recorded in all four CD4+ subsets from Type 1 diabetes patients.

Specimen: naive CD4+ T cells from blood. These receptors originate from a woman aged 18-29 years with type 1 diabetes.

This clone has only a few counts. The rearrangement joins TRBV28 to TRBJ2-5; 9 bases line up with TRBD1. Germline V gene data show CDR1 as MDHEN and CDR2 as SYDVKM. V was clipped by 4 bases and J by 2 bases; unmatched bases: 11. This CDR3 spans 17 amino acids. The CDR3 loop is CASSSDGQGWRQETQYF. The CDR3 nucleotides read TGTGCCAGCAGTTCCGATGGACAGGGGTGGAGGCAAGAGACCCAGTACTTC.

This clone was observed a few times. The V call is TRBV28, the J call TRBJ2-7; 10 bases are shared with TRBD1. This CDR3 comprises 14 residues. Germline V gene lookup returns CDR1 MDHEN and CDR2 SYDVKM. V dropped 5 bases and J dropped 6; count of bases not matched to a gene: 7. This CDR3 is CASSPPGQGSEQYV. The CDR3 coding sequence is TGTGCCAGCAGTCCTCCGGGACAGGGGTCCGAGCAGTACGTC.

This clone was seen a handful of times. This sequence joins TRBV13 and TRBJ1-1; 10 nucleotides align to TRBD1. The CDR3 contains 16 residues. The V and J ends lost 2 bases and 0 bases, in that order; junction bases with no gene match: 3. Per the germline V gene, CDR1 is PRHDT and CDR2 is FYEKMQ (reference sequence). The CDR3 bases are TGTGCCAGCAGCTTAAGACAGGGGGCCTTGAACACTGAAGCTTTCTTT. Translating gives CASSLRQGALNTEAFF.

CDR3 residues: CASSTGRTEAFF. The CDR3, as DNA: TGTGCCAGCAGTACAGGGAGAACTGAAGCTTTCTTT. The chain links TRBV6-5 to TRBJ1-1; tentative D call: TRBD1 (6 bases). This CDR3 comprises 12 residues. Trimming pared 5 bases from V and 5 bases from J, leaving 9 bases between. Germline CDR1 is MNHEY and CDR2 is SVGAGI.

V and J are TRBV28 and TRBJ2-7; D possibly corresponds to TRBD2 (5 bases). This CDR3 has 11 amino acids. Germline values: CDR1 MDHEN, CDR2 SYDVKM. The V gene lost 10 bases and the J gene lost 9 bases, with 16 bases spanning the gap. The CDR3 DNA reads TGTGCCACCGGAGGAGCCAACTGGCAGTACTTC. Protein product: CATGGANWQYF.

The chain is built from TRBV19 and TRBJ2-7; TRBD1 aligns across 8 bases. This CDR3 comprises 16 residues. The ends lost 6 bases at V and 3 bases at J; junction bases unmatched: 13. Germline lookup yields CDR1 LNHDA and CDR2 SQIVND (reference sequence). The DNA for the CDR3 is TGTGCCAGTAGCGCCGACAGGGGTAAAAGGTTCTACGAGCAGTACTTC. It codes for CASSADRGKRFYEQYF.

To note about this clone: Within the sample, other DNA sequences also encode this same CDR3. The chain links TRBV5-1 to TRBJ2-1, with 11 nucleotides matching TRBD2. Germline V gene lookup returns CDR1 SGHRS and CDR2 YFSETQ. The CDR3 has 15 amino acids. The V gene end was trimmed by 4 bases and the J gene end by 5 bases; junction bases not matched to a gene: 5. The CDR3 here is CASSPTSGSHNEQFF. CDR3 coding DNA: TGCGCCAGCAGCCCCACTAGCGGGAGCCACAATGAGCAGTTCTTC.

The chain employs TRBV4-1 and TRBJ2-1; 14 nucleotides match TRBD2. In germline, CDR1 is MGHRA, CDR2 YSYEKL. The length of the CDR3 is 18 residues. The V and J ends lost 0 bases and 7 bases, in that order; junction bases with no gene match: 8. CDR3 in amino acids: CASSQERRLAGGRNEQFF. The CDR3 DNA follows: TGCGCCAGCAGCCAAGAGAGGAGACTAGCGGGAGGGCGTAATGAGCAGTTCTTC.

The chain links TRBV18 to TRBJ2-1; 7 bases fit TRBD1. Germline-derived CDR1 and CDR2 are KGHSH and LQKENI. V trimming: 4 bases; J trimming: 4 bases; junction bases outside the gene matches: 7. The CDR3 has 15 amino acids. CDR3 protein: CASSRADRKYNEQFF. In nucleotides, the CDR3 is TGTGCCAGCTCACGGGCGGACAGGAAATACAATGAGCAGTTCTTC.

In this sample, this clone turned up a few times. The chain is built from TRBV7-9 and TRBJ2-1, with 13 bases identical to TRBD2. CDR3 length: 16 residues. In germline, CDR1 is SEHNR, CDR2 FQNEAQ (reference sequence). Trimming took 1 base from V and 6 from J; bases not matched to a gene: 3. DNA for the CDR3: TGTGCCAGCAGCTTAGTAGGGACTAGCGGGACCAATGAGCAGTTCTTC. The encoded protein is CASSLVGTSGTNEQFF.

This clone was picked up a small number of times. Here the CDR3 reads CASTPQGALYNEQFF. CDR3 nucleotide sequence: TGTGCCAGCACCCCACAGGGGGCCCTTTACAATGAGCAGTTCTTC. The chain uses TRBV7-2 and TRBJ2-1, with 9 bases aligning to TRBD1. This CDR3 is 15 amino acids long. CDR1 is SGHTA and CDR2 is FQGNSA in the germline V gene. J lost 4 bases, V lost 7 bases, and 8 bases had no gene match.

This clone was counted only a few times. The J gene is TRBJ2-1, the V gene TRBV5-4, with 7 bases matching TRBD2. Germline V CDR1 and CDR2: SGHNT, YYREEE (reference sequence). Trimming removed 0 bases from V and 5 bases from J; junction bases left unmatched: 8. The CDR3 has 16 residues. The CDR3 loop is CASSLGGPSGHNEQFF. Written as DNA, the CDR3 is TGTGCCAGCAGCTTGGGCGGGCCTAGCGGCCACAATGAGCAGTTCTTC.

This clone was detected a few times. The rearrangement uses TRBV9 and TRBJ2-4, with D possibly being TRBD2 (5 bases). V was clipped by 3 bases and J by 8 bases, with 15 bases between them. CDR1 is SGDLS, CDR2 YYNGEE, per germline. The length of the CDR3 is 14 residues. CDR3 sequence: CASSEGAGTDIQYF. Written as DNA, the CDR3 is TGTGCCAGCAGCGAGGGAGCTGGAACGGACATTCAGTACTTC.

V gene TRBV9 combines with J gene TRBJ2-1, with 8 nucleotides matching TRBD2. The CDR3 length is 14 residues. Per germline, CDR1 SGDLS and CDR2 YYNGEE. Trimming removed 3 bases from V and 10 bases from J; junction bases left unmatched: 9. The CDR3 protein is CASSGGLAGREQFF. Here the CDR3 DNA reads TGTGCCAGCAGCGGAGGACTAGCCGGAAGGGAGCAGTTCTTC.

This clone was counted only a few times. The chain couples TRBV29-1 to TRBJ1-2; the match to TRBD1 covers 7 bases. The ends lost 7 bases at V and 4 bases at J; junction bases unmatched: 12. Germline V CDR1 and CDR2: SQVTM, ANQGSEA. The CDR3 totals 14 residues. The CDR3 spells CSAETRGPLYGYTF. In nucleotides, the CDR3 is TGCAGCGCCGAAACGAGGGGGCCCCTCTATGGCTACACCTTC.

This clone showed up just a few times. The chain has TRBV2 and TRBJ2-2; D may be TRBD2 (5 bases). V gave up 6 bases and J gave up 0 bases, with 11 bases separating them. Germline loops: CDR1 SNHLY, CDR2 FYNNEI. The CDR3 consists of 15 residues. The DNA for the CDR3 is TGTGCCAGCAGCGGACTGGGTGCGAACACCGGGGAGCTGTTTTTT. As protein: CASSGLGANTGELFF.

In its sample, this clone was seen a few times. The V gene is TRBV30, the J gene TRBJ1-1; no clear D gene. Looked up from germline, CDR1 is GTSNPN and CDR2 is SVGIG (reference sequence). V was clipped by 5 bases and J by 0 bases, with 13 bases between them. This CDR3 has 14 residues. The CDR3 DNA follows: TGTGCCTGGGCCCTCTCAACATTGAACACTGAAGCTTTCTTT. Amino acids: CAWALSTLNTEAFF.

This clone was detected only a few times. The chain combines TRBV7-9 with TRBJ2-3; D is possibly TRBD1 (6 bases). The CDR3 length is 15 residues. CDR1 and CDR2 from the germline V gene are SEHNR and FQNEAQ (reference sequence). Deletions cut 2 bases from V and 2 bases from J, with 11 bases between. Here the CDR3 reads CASSLFGGLTDTQYF. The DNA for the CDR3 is TGTGCCAGCAGCTTATTTGGGGGCCTCACAGATACGCAGTATTTT.

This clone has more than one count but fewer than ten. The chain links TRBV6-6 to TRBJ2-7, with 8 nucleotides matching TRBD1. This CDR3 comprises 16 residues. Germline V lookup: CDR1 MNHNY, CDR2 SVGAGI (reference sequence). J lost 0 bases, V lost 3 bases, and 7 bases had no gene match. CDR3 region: CASSYGEGQGSYEQYV. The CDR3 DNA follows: TGTGCCAGCAGTTATGGGGAAGGACAGGGCTCCTACGAGCAGTACGTC.

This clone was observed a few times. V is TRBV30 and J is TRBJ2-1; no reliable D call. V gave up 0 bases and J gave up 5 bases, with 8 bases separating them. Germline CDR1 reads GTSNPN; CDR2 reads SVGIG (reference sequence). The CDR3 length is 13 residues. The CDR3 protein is CAWSVNYHNEQFF. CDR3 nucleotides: TGTGCCTGGAGTGTAAACTACCACAATGAGCAGTTCTTC.

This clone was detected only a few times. CDR3 in DNA: TGTGCCAGCAGCCAGACTAGCCTAGCAGGTGAGCAGTTCTTC. As protein: CASSQTSLAGEQFF. This chain joins TRBV7-3 and TRBJ2-1, with 7 bases lining up with TRBD2. The CDR3 is 14 residues long. After removal of 5 bases from V and 9 bases from J, the junction contained 10 bases not matched to a gene. Germline-derived CDR1 and CDR2 are SGHTA and FQGTGA.